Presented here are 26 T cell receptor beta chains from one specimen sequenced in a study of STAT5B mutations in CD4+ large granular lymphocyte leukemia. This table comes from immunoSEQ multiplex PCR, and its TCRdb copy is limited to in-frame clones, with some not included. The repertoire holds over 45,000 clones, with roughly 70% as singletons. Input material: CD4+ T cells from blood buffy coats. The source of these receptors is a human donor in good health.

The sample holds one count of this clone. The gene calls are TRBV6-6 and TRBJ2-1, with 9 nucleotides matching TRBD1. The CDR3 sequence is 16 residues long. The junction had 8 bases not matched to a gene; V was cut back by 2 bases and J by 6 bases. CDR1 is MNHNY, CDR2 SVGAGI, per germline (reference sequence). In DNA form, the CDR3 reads TGTGCCAGCAGTTACCCCGGGACAGGGATGGGCAATGAGCAGTTCTTC. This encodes CASSYPGTGMGNEQFF.

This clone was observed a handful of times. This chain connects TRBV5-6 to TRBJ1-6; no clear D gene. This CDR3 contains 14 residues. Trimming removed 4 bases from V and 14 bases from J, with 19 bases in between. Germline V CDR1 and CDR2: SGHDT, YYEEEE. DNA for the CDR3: TGTGCCAGCAGCCCCCTCGGGCCCTCTAAGACCCTCCACTTT. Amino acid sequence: CASSPLGPSKTLHF.

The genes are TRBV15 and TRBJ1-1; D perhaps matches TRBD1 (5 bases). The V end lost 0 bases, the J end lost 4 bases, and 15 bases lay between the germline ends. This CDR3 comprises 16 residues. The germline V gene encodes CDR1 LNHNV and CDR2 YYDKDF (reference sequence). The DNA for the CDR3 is TGTGCCACCAGCAGAGACAGGGTGCTGCTGGGCACTGAAGCTTTCTTT. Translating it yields CATSRDRVLLGTEAFF.

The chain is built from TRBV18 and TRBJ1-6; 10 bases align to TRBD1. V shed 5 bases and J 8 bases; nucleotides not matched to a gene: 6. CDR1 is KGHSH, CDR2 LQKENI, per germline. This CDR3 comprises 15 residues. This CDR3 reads CASSSRQGADSPLHF. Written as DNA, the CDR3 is TGTGCCAGCTCATCCCGACAGGGGGCCGATTCACCCCTCCACTTT.

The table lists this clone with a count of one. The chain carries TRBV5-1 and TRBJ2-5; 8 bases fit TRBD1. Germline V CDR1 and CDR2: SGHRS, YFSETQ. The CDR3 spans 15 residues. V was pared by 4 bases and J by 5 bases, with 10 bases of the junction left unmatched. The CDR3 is CASSVGQGYAETQYF. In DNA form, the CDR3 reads TGCGCCAGCAGCGTCGGACAGGGCTACGCGGAGACCCAGTACTTC.

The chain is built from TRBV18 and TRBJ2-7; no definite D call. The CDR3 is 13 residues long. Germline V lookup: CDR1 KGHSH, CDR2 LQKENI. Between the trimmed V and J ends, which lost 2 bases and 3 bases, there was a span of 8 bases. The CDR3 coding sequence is TGTGCCAGCTCACCAGGCCCGGGCTACGAGCAGTACTTC. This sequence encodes CASSPGPGYEQYF.

CDR3 DNA sequence: TGCAGCGTGGGGACTAGCCAGAACACCGGGGAGCTGTTTTTT. Translating gives CSVGTSQNTGELFF. The chain recombines TRBV29-1 with TRBJ2-2; 9 bases are a match to TRBD2. After removal of 6 bases from V and 1 base from J, the junction contained 3 bases not matched to a gene. Germline V lookup: CDR1 SQVTM, CDR2 ANQGSEA. This CDR3 is built from 14 residues.

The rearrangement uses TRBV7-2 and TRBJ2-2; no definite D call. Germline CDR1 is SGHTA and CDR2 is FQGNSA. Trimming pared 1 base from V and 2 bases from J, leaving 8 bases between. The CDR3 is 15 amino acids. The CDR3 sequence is CASSLVRVNTGELFF. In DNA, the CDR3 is TGTGCCAGCAGCTTAGTCCGGGTTAACACCGGGGAGCTGTTTTTT.

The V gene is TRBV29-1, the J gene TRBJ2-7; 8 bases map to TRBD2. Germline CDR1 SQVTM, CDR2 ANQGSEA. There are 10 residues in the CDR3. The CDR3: CRSGGYEQYV. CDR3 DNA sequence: TGCCGGAGCGGGGGTTACGAGCAGTACGTC.

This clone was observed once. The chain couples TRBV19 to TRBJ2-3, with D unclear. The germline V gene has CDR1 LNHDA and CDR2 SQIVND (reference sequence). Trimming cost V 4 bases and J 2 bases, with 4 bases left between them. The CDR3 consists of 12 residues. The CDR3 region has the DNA TGTGCCAGTAGTACGAACACAGATACGCAGTATTTT. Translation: CASSTNTDTQYF.

The CDR3 region has the DNA TGCGCCAGCAGCTCTAGGGTATTCACTAGCGGGGGGGCGGAGACCCAGTACTTC. Translation gives CASSSRVFTSGGAETQYF. This sequence joins TRBV5-1 and TRBJ2-5; 13 nucleotides align to TRBD2. CDR1 is SGHRS and CDR2 is YFSETQ in the germline V gene. The V segment lost 3 bases and the J segment 5 bases; nucleotides outside the gene matches: 13. CDR3 length: 18 amino acids.

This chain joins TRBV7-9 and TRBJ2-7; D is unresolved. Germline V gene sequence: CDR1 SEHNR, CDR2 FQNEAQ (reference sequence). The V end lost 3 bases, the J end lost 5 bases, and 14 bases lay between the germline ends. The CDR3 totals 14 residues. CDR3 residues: CASSFGGQPDEQYF. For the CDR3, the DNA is TGTGCCAGCAGCTTCGGTGGGCAGCCGGACGAGCAGTACTTC.

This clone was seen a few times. CDR3 residues: CASSASAGLLREQYV. As DNA, the CDR3 is TGTGCCAGCAGTGCCTCGGCGGGGCTCCTCCGCGAGCAGTACGTC. This chain links TRBV6-1 with TRBJ2-7; D perhaps matches TRBD2 (6 bases). Germline V CDR1 and CDR2: MNHNS, SASEGT. V was shortened by 4 bases and J by 6 bases, with 19 bases between the two germline ends. This CDR3 is 15 amino acids long.

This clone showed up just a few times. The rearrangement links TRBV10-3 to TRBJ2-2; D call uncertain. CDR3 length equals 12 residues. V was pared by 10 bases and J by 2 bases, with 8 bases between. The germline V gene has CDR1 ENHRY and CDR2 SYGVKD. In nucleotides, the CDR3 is TGTGCCAGTGGAAGTAACACCGGGGAGCTGTTTTTT. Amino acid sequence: CASGSNTGELFF.

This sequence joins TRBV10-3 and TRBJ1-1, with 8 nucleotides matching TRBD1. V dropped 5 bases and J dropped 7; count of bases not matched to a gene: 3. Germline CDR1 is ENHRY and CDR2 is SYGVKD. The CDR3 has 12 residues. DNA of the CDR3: TGTGCCATCAGTAGGACAGGGCTTGAAGCTTTCTTT. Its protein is CAISRTGLEAFF.

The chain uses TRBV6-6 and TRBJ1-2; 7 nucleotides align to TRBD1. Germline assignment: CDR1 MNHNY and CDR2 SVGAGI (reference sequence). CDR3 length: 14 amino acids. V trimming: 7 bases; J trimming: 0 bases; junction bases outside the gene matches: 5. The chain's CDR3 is CASTGQAANYGYTF. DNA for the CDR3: TGTGCCAGCACAGGACAGGCTGCTAACTATGGCTACACCTTC.

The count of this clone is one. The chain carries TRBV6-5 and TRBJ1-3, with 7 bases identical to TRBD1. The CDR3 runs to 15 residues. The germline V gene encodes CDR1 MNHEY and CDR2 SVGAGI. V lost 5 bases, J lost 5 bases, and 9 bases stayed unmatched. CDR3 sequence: CASSRDRETRNTIYF. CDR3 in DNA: TGTGCCAGCAGTCGCGACAGGGAGACCAGAAACACCATATATTTT.

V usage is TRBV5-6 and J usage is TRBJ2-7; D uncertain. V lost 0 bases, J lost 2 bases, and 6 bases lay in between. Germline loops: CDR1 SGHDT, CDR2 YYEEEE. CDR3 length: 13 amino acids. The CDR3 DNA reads TGTGCCAGCAGCTTGGAGAGGACCTACGAGCAGTACTTC. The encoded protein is CASSLERTYEQYF.

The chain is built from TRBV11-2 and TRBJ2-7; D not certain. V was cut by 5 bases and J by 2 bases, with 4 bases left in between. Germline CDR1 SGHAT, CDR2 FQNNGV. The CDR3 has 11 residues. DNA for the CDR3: TGTGCCAGCAGCCCAGCCTACGAGCAGTACTTC. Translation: CASSPAYEQYF.

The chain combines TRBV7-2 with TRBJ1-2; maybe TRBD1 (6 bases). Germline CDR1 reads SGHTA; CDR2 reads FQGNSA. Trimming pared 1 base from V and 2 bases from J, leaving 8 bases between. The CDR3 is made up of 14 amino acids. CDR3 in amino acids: CASSLVGANYGYTF. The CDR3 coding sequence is TGTGCCAGCAGCTTAGTGGGGGCAAACTATGGCTACACCTTC.

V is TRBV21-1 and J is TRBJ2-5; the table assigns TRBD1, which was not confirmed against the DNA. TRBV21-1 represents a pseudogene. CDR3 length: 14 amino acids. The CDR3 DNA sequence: TGTGCCAGCAGCCAGGGACAGGCACAAGAGACCCAGTACTTC. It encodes CASSQGQAQETQYF.

CDR3: CAIRGSPNEKLFF. CDR3 nucleotides: TGTGCCATCAGGGGTTCCCCTAATGAAAAACTGTTTTTT. The chain uses TRBV10-3 and TRBJ1-4; D is uncertain. Germline V gene data show CDR1 as ENHRY and CDR2 as SYGVKD. V shed 6 bases and J shed 3 bases, with 8 bases lying between them. The CDR3 spans 13 residues.

Here the CDR3 reads CASSPYAGETDTQYF. CDR3 nucleotides: TGTGCCAGCAGCCCCTATGCGGGGGAGACAGATACGCAGTATTTT. The genes are TRBV7-6 and TRBJ2-3, with TRBD2 identical over 7 bases. Unmatched junction bases numbered 8, after V lost 5 bases and J lost 3 bases. The germline V gene encodes CDR1 SGHVS and CDR2 FNYEAQ. The CDR3 sequence is 15 residues long.

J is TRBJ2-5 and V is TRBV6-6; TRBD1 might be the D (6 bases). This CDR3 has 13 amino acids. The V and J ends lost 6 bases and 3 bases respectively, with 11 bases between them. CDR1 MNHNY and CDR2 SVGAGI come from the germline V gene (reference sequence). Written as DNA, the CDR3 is TGTGCCAGCAGGCCCAGGGACAAAGAGACCCAGTACTTC. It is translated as CASRPRDKETQYF.

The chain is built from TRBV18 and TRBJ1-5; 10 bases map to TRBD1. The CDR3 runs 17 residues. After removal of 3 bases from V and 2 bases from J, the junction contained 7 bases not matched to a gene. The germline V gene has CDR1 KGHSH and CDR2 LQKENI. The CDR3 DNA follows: TGTGCCAGCTCACCGATAGAGACAGGGGGCGGCAATCAGCCCCAGCATTTT. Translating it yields CASSPIETGGGNQPQHF.

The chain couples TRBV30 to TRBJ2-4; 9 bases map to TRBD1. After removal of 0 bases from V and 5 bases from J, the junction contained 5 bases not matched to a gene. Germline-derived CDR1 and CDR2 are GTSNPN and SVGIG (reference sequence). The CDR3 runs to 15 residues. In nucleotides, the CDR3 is TGTGCCTGGAGTGTACCCACAGGGGGCCAAAACATTCAGTACTTC. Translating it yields CAWSVPTGGQNIQYF. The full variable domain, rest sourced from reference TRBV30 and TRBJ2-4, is SQTIHQWPATLVQPVGSPLSLECTVEGTSNPNLYWYRQAAGRGLQLLFYSVGIGQISSEVPQNLSASRPQDRQFILSSKKLLLSDSGFYLCAWSVPTGGQNIQYFGAGTRLSVL.